The clone carrying this T cell receptor beta chain was detected many times. The sample belongs to a study of patients and donors after allogeneic stem cell transplantation. TCRdb re-called the RT-PCR reads with MiXCR, one entry per CDR3 protein. The top ten hold 3.2% of the sample, which has around 150,000 distinct CDR3 sequences, roughly 30% seen once. The CDR3 consists of 15 residues. Per germline, CDR1 MNHEY and CDR2 SVGAGI. V lost 0 bases and J lost 8; bases outside the gene matches: 4. What was sequenced was blood, either unsorted or a sorted T cell fraction (not recorded which). J is TRBJ1-6 and V is TRBV6-5; the match to TRBD1 covers 7 bases. The receptor was derived from a human donor who was either an allogeneic HSCT recipient or a stem cell or donor lymphocyte infusion donor (not recorded which). It is not recorded whose cells these are; they may come from a transplant donor. In nucleotides, the CDR3 is TGTGCCAGCAGTTACTCGGACAGGAGGTATTCACCCCTCCACTTT. Translation: CASSYSDRRYSPLHF.